Shown below are 25 T cell receptor beta chains from a single sample sequenced in a study of blood T cell repertoires in COVID-19. Assay: immunoSEQ multiplex PCR; the TCRdb copy retains only in-frame clones and omits some. The table lists 210,000 or so clones, roughly 90% of them singletons. Input material: peripheral blood. All receptors derive from a man between 45 and 60 years old with acute or convalescent COVID-19.

The chain uses TRBV4-1 and TRBJ1-2, with 7 bases aligning to TRBD1. V lost 4 bases, J lost 13 bases, and 15 bases stayed unmatched. The CDR3 has 14 residues. CDR1 is MGHRA, CDR2 YSYEKL, per germline. Written as DNA, the CDR3 is TGCGCCAGCAGCCCCGGGACAGACCTCCCAACCGGCACCTTC. Protein: CASSPGTDLPTGTF.

This clone was observed a single time. This chain joins TRBV20-1 and TRBJ2-1, with D unclear. This CDR3 has 11 residues. Germline CDR1 and CDR2: DFQATT and SNEGSKA (reference sequence). The V gene lost 1 base and the J gene lost 7 bases, with 5 bases spanning the gap. CDR3 residues: CSARVVNEQFF. Written as DNA, the CDR3 is TGCAGTGCTAGAGTTGTAAATGAGCAGTTCTTC.

This clone came up a few times. V gene TRBV25-1 combines with J gene TRBJ2-1, with TRBD2 identical over 8 bases. The CDR3 is 14 residues long. After removal of 3 bases from V and 7 bases from J, the junction contained 5 bases not matched to a gene. The V gene's germline CDR1 is MGHDK and CDR2 SYGVNS. The DNA of the CDR3 is TGTGCCAGCAGTGAGAGCGGGAGAAGGAATGAGCAGTTCTTC. Translating gives CASSESGRRNEQFF.

The CDR3 protein is CASSLGAETQYF. The CDR3, as DNA: TGTGCCAGCAGCTTAGGCGCGGAGACCCAGTACTTC. The V gene is TRBV7-9, the J gene TRBJ2-5, with D unclear. Germline-derived CDR1 and CDR2 are SEHNR and FQNEAQ (reference sequence). Trimming stripped 1 base from V and 5 bases from J, with 5 bases between. This CDR3 comprises 12 residues. Combining the CDR3 with reference TRBV7-9 and TRBJ2-5 gives the whole variable domain DTGVSQNPRHKITKRGQNVTFRCDPISEHNRLYWYRQTLGQGPEFLTYFQNEAQLEKSRLLSDRFSAERPKGSFSTLEIQRTEQGDSAMYLCASSLGAETQYFGPGTRLLVL.

The chain joins TRBV11-2 to TRBJ2-7, with TRBD1 identical over 7 bases. CDR1 and CDR2 (germline): SGHAT, FQNNGV. The V and J ends lost 4 bases and 3 bases, in that order; junction bases with no gene match: 12. The CDR3 length is 16 residues. For the CDR3, the DNA is TGTGCCAGCAGCTCACTCAGACAGGGTTCAGACTACGAGCAGTACTTC. Translation: CASSSLRQGSDYEQYF.

The rearrangement uses TRBV29-1 and TRBJ2-5; D gene unclear. Germline CDR1 SQVTM, CDR2 ANQGSEA. The CDR3 spans 13 residues. Trimming left V 3 bases short and J 2 bases short, with 10 bases between. CDR3 coding DNA: TGCAGCGTTGATTTTAGTTCTCAAGAGACCCAGTACTTC. Translating it yields CSVDFSSQETQYF.

CDR3 nucleotides: TGTGCCAGCAGCCTAGCTAGCGGGAGCTGGGATACGCAGTATTTT. Translating it yields CASSLASGSWDTQYF. The V gene is TRBV7-3, the J gene TRBJ2-3; 10 nucleotides line up with TRBD2. V was pared by 5 bases and J by 6 bases, with 8 bases of the junction left unmatched. Germline lookup yields CDR1 SGHTA and CDR2 FQGTGA. CDR3 length: 15 amino acids.

Here the CDR3 DNA reads TGCGCCAGCAGGCAGACTAGGGACAGCAGAGAAGCTTTCTTT. It yields the protein CASRQTRDSREAFF. V gene TRBV4-1 combines with J gene TRBJ1-1; 7 bases agree with TRBD1. Germline V gene data show CDR1 as MGHRA and CDR2 as YSYEKL. J was trimmed by 8 bases and V by 6 bases; bases with no gene match: 12. The CDR3 spans 14 residues.

The rearrangement links TRBV6-5 to TRBJ1-5; D remains ambiguous. The V end was cut by 10 bases, the J end by 0 bases, with 16 bases between. In germline, CDR1 is MNHEY, CDR2 SVGAGI. The CDR3 contains 15 residues. The CDR3 coding sequence is TGTGCCACCCTTCGGAGTGTAAATAGCAATCAGCCCCAGCATTTT. It specifies CATLRSVNSNQPQHF.

This clone was found once. The gene calls are TRBV24-1 and TRBJ1-5; possible D gene TRBD1, 6 bases. V lost 5 bases to trimming and J lost 3 bases, with 10 bases between them. Looked up from germline, CDR1 is KGHDR and CDR2 is SFDVKD. CDR3 size: 14 residues. CDR3 in amino acids: CATSAQGFNQPQHF. The CDR3 region has the DNA TGTGCCACCAGTGCACAGGGTTTCAATCAGCCCCAGCATTTT.

V gene TRBV28 combines with J gene TRBJ1-6; 10 bases match TRBD1. V lost 6 bases, J lost 9 bases, and 8 bases stayed unmatched. The CDR3 contains 15 residues. The V gene's germline CDR1 is MDHEN and CDR2 SYDVKM. The CDR3 DNA follows: TGTGCCAGCAGGACAGGGGGCGCGGGGATTTCACCCCTCCACTTT. It encodes CASRTGGAGISPLHF.

V usage is TRBV10-3 and J usage is TRBJ2-7; a possible D gene is TRBD1 (5 bases). This CDR3 has 14 amino acids. V lost 3 bases to trimming and J lost 4 bases, with 13 bases between them. Germline CDR1 reads ENHRY; CDR2 reads SYGVKD. The CDR3: CAISDSRAPYEQYV. In DNA, the CDR3 is TGTGCCATCAGTGATTCCAGGGCCCCTTACGAGCAGTACGTC.

V is TRBV2 and J is TRBJ2-7, with 7 bases matching TRBD2. The CDR3 length is 15 residues. In germline, CDR1 is SNHLY, CDR2 FYNNEI. V was clipped by 2 bases and J by 6 bases; unmatched bases: 10. CDR3 protein: CASSEQSSGPSEQYF. DNA of the CDR3: TGTGCCAGCAGTGAACAATCTAGCGGCCCCTCCGAGCAGTACTTC.

The chain recombines TRBV5-4 with TRBJ2-5; D ambiguous. CDR3 length: 14 residues. Trimming removed 2 bases at V and 1 base at J, with 9 bases between. Germline V gives CDR1 SGHNT, CDR2 YYREEE (reference sequence). The CDR3 region has the DNA TGTGCCAGCAGCTTCCCGTCGAGCCAAGAGACCCAGTACTTC. Its protein is CASSFPSSQETQYF.

This chain connects TRBV27 to TRBJ2-1, with 14 nucleotides matching TRBD2. The germline CDR1 and CDR2 sequences are MNHEY and SMNVEV (reference sequence). This CDR3 region has 15 residues. With 5 bases clipped from V and 6 bases from J, the junction kept 3 bases outside the gene matches. As DNA, the CDR3 is TGTGCCAGCAGTCAGGGGACTAGCGGGGGCAATGAGCAGTTCTTC. This codes for CASSQGTSGGNEQFF.

The V gene is TRBV7-2, the J gene TRBJ1-1; no firm D call. Trimming pared 5 bases from V and 7 bases from J, leaving 11 bases between. The CDR3 extends over 12 amino acids. Germline V gene data show CDR1 as SGHTA and CDR2 as FQGNSA. Written as DNA, the CDR3 is TGTGCCAGCAGCGCCCCGGTCCTTGAAGCTTTCTTT. It encodes CASSAPVLEAFF.

The chain links TRBV4-1 to TRBJ1-1; D not resolved. Germline V gene sequence: CDR1 MGHRA, CDR2 YSYEKL. The CDR3 is made up of 16 amino acids. V shed 0 bases and J shed 3 bases, with 14 bases lying between them. Here the CDR3 reads CASSQDLEGIDTEAFF. Written as DNA, the CDR3 is TGCGCCAGCAGCCAAGATCTGGAGGGAATTGACACTGAAGCTTTCTTT.

The V and J genes are TRBV4-1 and TRBJ2-7; 9 nucleotides align to TRBD1. There are 15 residues in the CDR3. J was trimmed by 5 bases and V by 3 bases; bases with no gene match: 8. Germline V gives CDR1 MGHRA, CDR2 YSYEKL. CDR3 residues: CASSHPRGQGNEQYF. The CDR3 coding sequence is TGCGCCAGCAGCCACCCCAGGGGACAGGGCAACGAGCAGTACTTC.

This chain joins TRBV6-5 and TRBJ2-5, with TRBD1 matching over 8 bases. The junction had 10 bases not matched to a gene; V was cut back by 7 bases and J by 6 bases. There are 14 residues in the CDR3. Germline-derived CDR1 and CDR2 are MNHEY and SVGAGI. Here the CDR3 reads CASTPGQVKKTQYF. Here the CDR3 DNA reads TGTGCCAGCACTCCGGGACAGGTGAAAAAGACCCAGTACTTC.

In its sample, this clone was seen once. The chain links TRBV3-1 (or the pseudogene TRBV3-2) to TRBJ2-3; D is possibly TRBD2 (5 bases). The CDR3 extends over 16 amino acids. Per the germline V gene, CDR1 is LGHDT and CDR2 is YNNKEL (reference sequence). V was trimmed by 4 bases and J by 1 base, leaving 15 bases between them. This CDR3 is CASSPMFVGGTDTQYF. In nucleotides, the CDR3 is TGTGCCAGCAGCCCCATGTTCGTCGGGGGCACAGATACGCAGTATTTT.

CDR3 loop: CASRAARNQPQHF. The CDR3 DNA reads TGTGCCAGCAGGGCCGCACGCAATCAGCCCCAGCATTTT. The chain links TRBV2 to TRBJ1-5, with D unresolved. Germline V lookup: CDR1 SNHLY, CDR2 FYNNEI. The V and J ends lost 6 bases and 2 bases respectively, with 8 bases between them. This CDR3 region has 13 residues.

The chain is built from TRBV7-9 and TRBJ2-7; 11 bases line up with TRBD2. After removal of 5 bases from V and 3 bases from J, the junction contained 9 bases not matched to a gene. The CDR3 consists of 16 residues. Germline CDR1 SEHNR, CDR2 FQNEAQ (reference sequence). The CDR3 region has the DNA TGTGCCAGCAGCCCGCTATCTCTAGCGGGAGGCTACGAGCAGTACTTC. It specifies CASSPLSLAGGYEQYF.

V gene TRBV11-2 combines with J gene TRBJ1-1; D is unresolved. In germline, CDR1 is SGHAT, CDR2 FQNNGV. V was pared by 5 bases and J by 7 bases, with 8 bases between. The CDR3 has 11 residues. The CDR3 coding sequence is TGTGCCAGCAGCACCCAGAATGAAGCTTTCTTT. Its translation is CASSTQNEAFF.

The chain has TRBV12-5 and TRBJ2-3, with TRBD2 as a possible D gene (6 bases). Trimming removed 3 bases at V and 0 bases at J, with 10 bases between. Germline V gene sequence: CDR1 LGHNT, CDR2 FRNRAP. The CDR3 sequence is 15 residues long. The chain's CDR3 is CASGFSGTSTDTQYF. The CDR3 DNA sequence: TGTGCTAGTGGTTTTAGCGGAACTAGCACAGATACGCAGTATTTT.

The rearrangement links TRBV18 to TRBJ1-4; D is perhaps TRBD1 (5 bases). The germline V gene encodes CDR1 KGHSH and CDR2 LQKENI. This CDR3 is 19 amino acids long. The ends were cut back, 0 bases at V and 6 bases at J, with 23 bases in the middle. Here the CDR3 DNA reads TGTGCCAGCTCACCACCGGGACTCATCTCACCAGGTAATCATGAAAAACTGTTTTTT. It specifies CASSPPGLISPGNHEKLFF.